This T cell receptor (beta chain) came from a study of response to subunit inactivated influenza vaccine. Study-wide findings and caveats: Authors suggested few new T cells are recruited by each seasonal influenza vaccination.

This CDR3 contains 16 residues. Germline V CDR1 and CDR2: SEHNR, FQNEAQ (reference sequence). Trimming took 6 bases from V and 2 from J, leaving 19 bases between them. To note about this clonotype: Its target is unknown.

Via MiXCR, TCRdb re-called the RT-PCR reads, giving one row per CDR3 protein. The sample shows roughly 700,000 distinct CDR3 sequences, roughly 13% of them seen only once. The clonotype was recovered from a man aged 45-60 years who received an inactivated influenza vaccine. Sequenced material: PBMCs from blood, taken 14 to 15 days before vaccination. The chain is built from TRBV7-9 and TRBJ1-1; perhaps TRBD1 as D (6 bases). Written as DNA, the CDR3 is TGTGCCAGCAGACTCGATTGGGACAACTTCAACACTGAAGCTTTCTTT. Protein: CASRLDWDNFNTEAFF.